A selection of T cell receptor beta chains follows, all from one sample in a study of shared clonotypes between healthy human individuals. Sequencing used immunoSEQ multiplex PCR; TCRdb keeps in-frame clones, though not all of them. This sample yields 2 million to 2.5 million clones, of which more than 85% are seen a single time; 0.39% belongs to the top ten. The sample was naive CD4+ T cells from PBMCs. Receptors originate from a man between 18 and 35 years old in good health. Some clones in this sample may be carry-over from other donors' samples. Each CDR3 is given with its conserved first and last residue. The D gene is left open where the match is weak. Only part of the rows carry a size: once, few, many, or a class if the clone is expanded.

J gene: TRBJ2-1
D gene: NA
clone size: NA
V gene: TRBV5-1
CDR3 DNA: TGCGCCAGCAGCTTGCTCGTTAGCAATGAGCAGTTCTTC
CDR3 protein: CASSLLVSNEQFF

J gene: TRBJ1-1
D gene: NA
clone size: NA
V gene: TRBV9
CDR3 DNA: TGTGCCAGCAGCCCCCTGACAGGCGAGAACACTGAAGCTTTCTTT
CDR3 protein: CASSPLTGENTEAFF

J gene: TRBJ1-4
D gene: NA
clone size: NA
V gene: TRBV4-2
CDR3 DNA: TGTGCCAGCAGCCAAGATGGTCGGGGGCGCGGTGAAAAACTGTTTTTT
CDR3 protein: CASSQDGRGRGEKLFF

J gene: TRBJ2-2
D gene: NA
clone size: NA
V gene: TRBV6-5
CDR3 DNA: TGTGCCACAGGGTCGAACACCGGGGAGCTGTTTTTT
CDR3 protein: CATGSNTGELFF

J gene: TRBJ1-1
D gene: TRBD1
clone size: NA
V gene: TRBV27
CDR3 DNA: TGTGCCAGCAGTTTACGAGGGGGCTGGGCGGACACTGAAGCTTTCTTT
CDR3 protein: CASSLRGGWADTEAFF

J gene: TRBJ2-7
D gene: TRBD1
clone size: once
V gene: TRBV5-1
CDR3 DNA: TGCGCCAGCAGCCCACACAGGGGAGAGCAGTACTTC
CDR3 protein: CASSPHRGEQYF

J gene: TRBJ1-5
D gene: NA
clone size: NA
V gene: TRBV30
CDR3 DNA: TGTGCCTGGAGTGTGGGCAGGGGCGGCAATCAGCCCCAGCATTTT
CDR3 protein: CAWSVGRGGNQPQHF

J gene: TRBJ2-5
D gene: TRBD2
clone size: NA
V gene: TRBV7-2
CDR3 DNA: TGTGCCAGCAGCTTACTAGCGGCGGGGTGGGAGACCCAGTACTTC
CDR3 protein: CASSLLAAGWETQYF

J gene: TRBJ2-5
D gene: NA
clone size: NA
V gene: TRBV28
CDR3 DNA: TGTGCCAGCAGTTTAATAGAGGGCCTACAAGAGACCCAGTACTTC
CDR3 protein: CASSLIEGLQETQYF

J gene: TRBJ1-4
D gene: NA
clone size: NA
V gene: TRBV18
CDR3 DNA: TGTGCCAGCTCACCACTGGCTCAAATTGAAAAACTGTTTTTT
CDR3 protein: CASSPLAQIEKLFF